A selection of T cell receptor beta chains follows, all from one sample in a study of spatial heterogeneity in lung cancer. One entry per CDR3 protein results from TCRdb running MiXCR on the 5' RACE reads. This table has tens of thousands of distinct CDR3 sequences, 12% appearing once. The starting material was PBMCs, obtained at surgery. These receptors all stem from a male donor with early-stage non-small cell lung cancer. The CDR3 runs from the conserved cysteine through the conserved F or W. Fields, in order: clone size, J gene, D gene, V gene, CDR3 protein, CDR3 DNA. D genes are given only for firm matches. The size of a clone is reported for some rows only, either as once, few or many, or as a class for expanded clones.

clone_size: few
j_call: TRBJ1-1
d_call: TRBD1
v_call: TRBV18
cdr3_aa: CASSSDRLGAEAFF
cdr3_nt: TGTGCCAGCTCATCGGACAGGCTAGGCGCTGAAGCTTTCTTT

clone_size: few
j_call: TRBJ1-2
d_call: -
v_call: TRBV7-9
cdr3_aa: CASSLGTAPNYGYTF
cdr3_nt: TGTGCCAGCAGCTTAGGGACAGCGCCTAACTATGGCTACACCTTC

clone_size: -
j_call: TRBJ2-7
d_call: TRBD1
v_call: TRBV2
cdr3_aa: CASDRDLYEQYF
cdr3_nt: TGTGCCAGCGACAGGGATCTTTACGAGCAGTACTTC

clone_size: -
j_call: TRBJ1-1
d_call: -
v_call: TRBV27
cdr3_aa: CASQVGAQSTEAFF
cdr3_nt: TGTGCCAGTCAGGTGGGGGCGCAGAGCACTGAAGCTTTCTTT

clone_size: few
j_call: TRBJ2-1
d_call: TRBD2
v_call: TRBV4-3
cdr3_aa: CASSQSGVQGGLAGKKNEQFF
cdr3_nt: TGCGCCAGCAGCCAATCCGGGGTCCAGGGGGGACTAGCGGGAAAGAAAAATGAGCAGTTCTTC

clone_size: few
j_call: TRBJ1-5
d_call: TRBD1
v_call: TRBV20-1
cdr3_aa: CSARDAGTGNQPQHF
cdr3_nt: TGCAGTGCTAGAGACGCCGGGACAGGGAATCAGCCCCAGCATTTT

clone_size: few
j_call: TRBJ1-5
d_call: -
v_call: TRBV20-1
cdr3_aa: CSAGAQTDNQPQHF
cdr3_nt: TGCAGTGCTGGAGCCCAGACAGACAATCAGCCCCAGCATTTT

clone_size: many
j_call: TRBJ1-5
d_call: -
v_call: TRBV2
cdr3_aa: CASSEGGNQPQHF
cdr3_nt: TGTGCCAGCAGTGAGGGGGGGAATCAGCCCCAGCATTTT

clone_size: -
j_call: TRBJ2-1
d_call: TRBD2
v_call: TRBV2
cdr3_aa: CASSGTSGGNSYNEQFF
cdr3_nt: TGTGCCAGCAGTGGAACCTCGGGAGGAAACTCCTACAATGAGCAGTTCTTC

clone_size: -
j_call: TRBJ2-5
d_call: -
v_call: TRBV6-1
cdr3_aa: CASSGESPGLSISETQYF
cdr3_nt: TGTGCCAGCAGTGGAGAATCGCCGGGACTCAGTATCAGCGAGACCCAGTACTTC